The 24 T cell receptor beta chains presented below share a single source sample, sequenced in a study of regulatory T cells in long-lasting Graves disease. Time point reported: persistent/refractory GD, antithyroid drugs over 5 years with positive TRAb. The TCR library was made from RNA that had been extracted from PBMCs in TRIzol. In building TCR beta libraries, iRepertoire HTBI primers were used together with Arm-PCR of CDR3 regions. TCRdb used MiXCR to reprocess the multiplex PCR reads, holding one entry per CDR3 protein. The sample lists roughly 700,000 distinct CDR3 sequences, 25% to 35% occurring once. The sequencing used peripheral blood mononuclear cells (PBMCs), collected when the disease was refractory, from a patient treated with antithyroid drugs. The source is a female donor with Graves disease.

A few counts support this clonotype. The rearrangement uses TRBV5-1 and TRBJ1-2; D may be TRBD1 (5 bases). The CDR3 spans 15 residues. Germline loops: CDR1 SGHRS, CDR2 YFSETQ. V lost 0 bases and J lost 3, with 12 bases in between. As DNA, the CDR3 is TGCGCCAGCAGCTTGGGACAGCCTCTGGACTATGGCTACACCTTC. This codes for CASSLGQPLDYGYTF. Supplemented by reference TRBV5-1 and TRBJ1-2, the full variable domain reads KAGVTQTPRYLIKTRGQQVTLSCSPISGHRSVSWYQQTPGQGLQFLFEYFSETQRNKGNFPGRFSGRQFSNSRSEMNVSTLELGDSALYLCASSLGQPLDYGYTFGSGTRLTVV.

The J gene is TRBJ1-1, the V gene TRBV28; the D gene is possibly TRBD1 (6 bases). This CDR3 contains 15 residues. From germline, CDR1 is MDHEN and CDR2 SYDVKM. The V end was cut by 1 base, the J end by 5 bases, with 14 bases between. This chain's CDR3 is CASSLSGEGGTEAFF. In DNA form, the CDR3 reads TGTGCCAGCAGTTTATCCGGGGAGGGGGGAACTGAAGCTTTCTTT.

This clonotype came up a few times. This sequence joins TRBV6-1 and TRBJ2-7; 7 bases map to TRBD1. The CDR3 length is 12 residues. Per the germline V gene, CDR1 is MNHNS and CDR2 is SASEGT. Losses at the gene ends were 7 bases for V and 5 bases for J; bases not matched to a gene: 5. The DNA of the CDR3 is TGTGCCAGCAAGGACAGGCTCGACGAGCAGTACTTC. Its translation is CASKDRLDEQYF.

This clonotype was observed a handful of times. The CDR3 spells CASNTRSSSYEQYF. Written as DNA, the CDR3 is TGTGCCAGTAATACGAGATCTAGCTCCTACGAGCAGTACTTC. The rearrangement links TRBV19 to TRBJ2-7; no reliable D call. CDR1 is LNHDA, CDR2 SQIVND, per germline (reference sequence). V was shortened by 7 bases and J by 0 bases, with 13 bases between the two germline ends. This CDR3 has 14 amino acids.

CDR3 in DNA: TGCAGTGCTAGTGAGGACAGGGGGCATCATGGCTACACCTTC. It translates to CSASEDRGHHGYTF. The chain is built from TRBV20-1 and TRBJ1-2; 11 bases line up with TRBD1. The CDR3 is 14 amino acids. The germline CDR1 and CDR2 sequences are DFQATT and SNEGSKA (reference sequence). The junction had 6 bases not matched to a gene; V was cut back by 3 bases and J by 6 bases.

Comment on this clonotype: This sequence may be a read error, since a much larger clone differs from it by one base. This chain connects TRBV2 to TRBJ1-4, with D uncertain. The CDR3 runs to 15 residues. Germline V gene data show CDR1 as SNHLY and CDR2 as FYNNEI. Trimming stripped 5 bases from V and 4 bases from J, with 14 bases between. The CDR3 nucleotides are TGTGCCAGCAGTCTTTCAGCTGCAATTAATGAAAAACTGTTTTTT. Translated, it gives CASSLSAAINEKLFF.

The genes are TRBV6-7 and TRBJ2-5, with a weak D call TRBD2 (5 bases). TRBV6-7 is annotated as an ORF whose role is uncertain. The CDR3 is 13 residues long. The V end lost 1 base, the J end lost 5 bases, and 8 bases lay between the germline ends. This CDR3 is CASSYFSGETQYF. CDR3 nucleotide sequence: TGTGCCAGCAGTTACTTTTCGGGGGAGACCCAGTACTTC.

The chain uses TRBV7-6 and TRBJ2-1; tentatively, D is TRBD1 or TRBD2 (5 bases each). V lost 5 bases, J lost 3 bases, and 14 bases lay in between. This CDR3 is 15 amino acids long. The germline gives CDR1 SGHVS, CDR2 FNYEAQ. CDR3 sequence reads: CASSKGEGRYNEQFF. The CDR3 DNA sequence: TGTGCCAGCAGCAAAGGAGAGGGGCGCTACAATGAGCAGTTCTTC.

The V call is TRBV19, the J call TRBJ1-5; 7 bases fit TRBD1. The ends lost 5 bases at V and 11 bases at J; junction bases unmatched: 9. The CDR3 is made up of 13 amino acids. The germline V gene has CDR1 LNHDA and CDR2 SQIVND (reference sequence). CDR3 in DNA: TGTGCCAGTAGTGGGGACAGCCCCCGAACCCAGCATTTT. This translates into CASSGDSPRTQHF.

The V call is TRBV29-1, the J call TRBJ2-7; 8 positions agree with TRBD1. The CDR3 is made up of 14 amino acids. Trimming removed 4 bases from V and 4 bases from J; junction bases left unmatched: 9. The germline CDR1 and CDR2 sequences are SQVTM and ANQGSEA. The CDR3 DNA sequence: TGCAGCGTTGGGACCGGGACAGGAGGGTACGAGCAGTACTTC. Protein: CSVGTGTGGYEQYF.

Here the CDR3 DNA reads TGTGCCAGCAGTTACTCGATTGGAGGGGCTTATAATTCACCCCTCCACTTT. Translating gives CASSYSIGGAYNSPLHF. The chain recombines TRBV6-5 with TRBJ1-6; D may be TRBD1 (5 bases). Germline CDR1 reads MNHEY; CDR2 reads SVGAGI. The CDR3 is made up of 17 amino acids. Trimming removed 0 bases at V and 4 bases at J, with 13 bases between.

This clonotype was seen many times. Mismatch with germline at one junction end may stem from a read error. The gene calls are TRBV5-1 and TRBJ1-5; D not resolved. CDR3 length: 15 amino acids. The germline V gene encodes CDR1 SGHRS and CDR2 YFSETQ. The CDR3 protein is CASSLGGISNQPQHF. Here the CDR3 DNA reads TGTGCCAGCAGTTTAGGAGGGATTAGCAATCAGCCCCAGCATTTT.

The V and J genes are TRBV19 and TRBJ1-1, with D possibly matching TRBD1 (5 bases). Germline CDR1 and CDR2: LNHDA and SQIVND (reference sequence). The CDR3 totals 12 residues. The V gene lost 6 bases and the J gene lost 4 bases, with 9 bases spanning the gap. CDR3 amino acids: CASRGRPTEAFF. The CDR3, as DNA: TGTGCCAGTAGGGGACGGCCCACTGAAGCTTTCTTT.

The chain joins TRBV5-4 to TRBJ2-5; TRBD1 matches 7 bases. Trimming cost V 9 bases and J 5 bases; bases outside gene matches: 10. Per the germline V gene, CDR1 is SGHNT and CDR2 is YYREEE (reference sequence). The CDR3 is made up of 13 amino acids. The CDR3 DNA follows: TGTGCCACGAGATCTAACAGGGGCGAGACCCAGTACTTC. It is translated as CATRSNRGETQYF.

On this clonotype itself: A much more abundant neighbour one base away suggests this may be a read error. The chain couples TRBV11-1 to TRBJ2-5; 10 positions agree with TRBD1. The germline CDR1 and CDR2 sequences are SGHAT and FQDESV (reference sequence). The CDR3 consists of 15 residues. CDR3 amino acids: CASCLDRGRQETQYF. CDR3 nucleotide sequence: TGTGCCAGCTGCTTAGACAGGGGGCGCCAAGAGACCCAGTACTTC.

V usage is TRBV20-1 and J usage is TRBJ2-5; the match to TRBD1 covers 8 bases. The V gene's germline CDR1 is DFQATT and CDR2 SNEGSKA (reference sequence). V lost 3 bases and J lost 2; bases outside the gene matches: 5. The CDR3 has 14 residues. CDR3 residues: CSARLNRGQETQYF. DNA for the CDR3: TGCAGTGCTAGGTTAAACAGGGGGCAAGAGACCCAGTACTTC.

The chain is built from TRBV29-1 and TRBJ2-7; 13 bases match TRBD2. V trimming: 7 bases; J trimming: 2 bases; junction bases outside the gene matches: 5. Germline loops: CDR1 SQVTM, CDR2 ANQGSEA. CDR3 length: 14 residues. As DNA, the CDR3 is TGCAGCGCAGTAACTAGCGGGAGGGCCTACGAGCAGTACTTC. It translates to CSAVTSGRAYEQYF.

The CDR3 DNA sequence: TGTGCCAGCAGTCAATCCGGGACACTGAAAGAAGAGACCCAGTACTTC. It encodes CASSQSGTLKEETQYF. The rearrangement links TRBV6-2 or TRBV6-3 to TRBJ2-5; D is possibly TRBD1 (6 bases). The CDR3 length is 16 residues. Germline lookup yields CDR1 MNHEY and CDR2 SVGEGT. The germline V and J ends were trimmed by 5 bases and 3 bases, with 19 bases remaining between them.

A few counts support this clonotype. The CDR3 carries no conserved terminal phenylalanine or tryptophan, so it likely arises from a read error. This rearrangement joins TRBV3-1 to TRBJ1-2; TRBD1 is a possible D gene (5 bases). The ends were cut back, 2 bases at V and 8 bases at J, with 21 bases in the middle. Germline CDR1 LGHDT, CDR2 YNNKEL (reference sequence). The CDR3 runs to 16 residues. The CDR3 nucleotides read TGTGCCAGCAGCCAACGGGATTATGCAGGCCCAGGGGGCTACACCCTC. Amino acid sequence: CASSQRDYAGPGGYTL.

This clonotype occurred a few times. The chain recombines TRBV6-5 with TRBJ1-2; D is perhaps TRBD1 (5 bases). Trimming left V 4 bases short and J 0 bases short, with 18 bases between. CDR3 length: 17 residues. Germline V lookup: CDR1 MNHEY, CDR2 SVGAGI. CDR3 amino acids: CASSFRGRIRTNYGYTF. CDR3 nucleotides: TGTGCCAGCAGTTTTAGGGGACGGATACGCACTAACTATGGCTACACCTTC.

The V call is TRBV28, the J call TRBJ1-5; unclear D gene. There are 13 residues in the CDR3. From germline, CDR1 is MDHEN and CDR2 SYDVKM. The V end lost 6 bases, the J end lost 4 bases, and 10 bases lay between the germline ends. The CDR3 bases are TGTGCCAGCAGCTCGAGTTTAAATCAGCCCCAGCATTTT. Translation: CASSSSLNQPQHF.

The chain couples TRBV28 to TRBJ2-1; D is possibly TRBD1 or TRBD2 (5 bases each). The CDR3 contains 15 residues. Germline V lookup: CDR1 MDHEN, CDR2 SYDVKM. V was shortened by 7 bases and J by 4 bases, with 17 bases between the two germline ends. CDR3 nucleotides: TGTGCCAGCATATTTTCGGGACCCAGATACAATGAGCAGTTCTTC. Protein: CASIFSGPRYNEQFF.

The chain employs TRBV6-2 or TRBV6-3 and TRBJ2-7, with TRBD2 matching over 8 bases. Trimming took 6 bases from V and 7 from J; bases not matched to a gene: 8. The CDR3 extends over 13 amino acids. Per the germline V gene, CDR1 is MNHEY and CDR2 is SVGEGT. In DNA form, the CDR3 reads TGTGCCAGCAGGAACTCGGGGGGGCCGGAGCAGTACTTC. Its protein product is CASRNSGGPEQYF.

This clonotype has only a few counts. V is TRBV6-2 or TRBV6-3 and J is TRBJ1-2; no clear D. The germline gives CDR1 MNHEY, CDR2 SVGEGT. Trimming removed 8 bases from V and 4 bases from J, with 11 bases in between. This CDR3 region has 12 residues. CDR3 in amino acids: CASRSGFYGYTF. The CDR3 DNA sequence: TGTGCCAGCCGGAGCGGCTTCTATGGCTACACCTTC.